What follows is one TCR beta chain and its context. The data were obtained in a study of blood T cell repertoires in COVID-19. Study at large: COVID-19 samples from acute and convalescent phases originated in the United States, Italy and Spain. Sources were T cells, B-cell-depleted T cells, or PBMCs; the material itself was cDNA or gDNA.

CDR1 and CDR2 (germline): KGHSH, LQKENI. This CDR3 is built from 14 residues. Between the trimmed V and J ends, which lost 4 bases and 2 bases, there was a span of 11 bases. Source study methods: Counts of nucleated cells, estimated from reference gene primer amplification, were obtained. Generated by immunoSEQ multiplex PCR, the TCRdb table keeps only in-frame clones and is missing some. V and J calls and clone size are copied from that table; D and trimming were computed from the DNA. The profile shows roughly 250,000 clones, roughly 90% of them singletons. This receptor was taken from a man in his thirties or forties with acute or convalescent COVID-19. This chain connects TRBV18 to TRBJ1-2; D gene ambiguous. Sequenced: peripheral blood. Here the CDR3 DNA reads TGTGCCAGCTCACGCGGCGGAGGGAACTATGGCTACACCTTC. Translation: CASSRGGGNYGYTF.